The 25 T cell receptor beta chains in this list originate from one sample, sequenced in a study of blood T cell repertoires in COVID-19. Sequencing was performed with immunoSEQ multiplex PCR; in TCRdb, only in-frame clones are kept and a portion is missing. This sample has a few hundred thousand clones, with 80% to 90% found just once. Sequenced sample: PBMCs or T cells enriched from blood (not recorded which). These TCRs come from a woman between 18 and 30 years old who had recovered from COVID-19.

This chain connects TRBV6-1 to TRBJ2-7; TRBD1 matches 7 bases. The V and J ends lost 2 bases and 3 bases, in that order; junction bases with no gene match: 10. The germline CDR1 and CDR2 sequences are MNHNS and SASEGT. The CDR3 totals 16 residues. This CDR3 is CASSERGQPPIYEQYF. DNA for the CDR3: TGTGCCAGCAGTGAAAGGGGACAGCCACCGATCTACGAGCAGTACTTC.

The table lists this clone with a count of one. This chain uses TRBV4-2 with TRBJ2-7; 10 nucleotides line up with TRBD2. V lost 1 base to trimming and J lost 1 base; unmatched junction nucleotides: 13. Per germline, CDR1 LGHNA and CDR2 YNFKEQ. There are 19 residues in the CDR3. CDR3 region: CASSQGAGTSGVQSYEQYF. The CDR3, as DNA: TGTGCCAGCAGCCAAGGGGCGGGTACTAGCGGGGTGCAATCCTACGAGCAGTACTTC.

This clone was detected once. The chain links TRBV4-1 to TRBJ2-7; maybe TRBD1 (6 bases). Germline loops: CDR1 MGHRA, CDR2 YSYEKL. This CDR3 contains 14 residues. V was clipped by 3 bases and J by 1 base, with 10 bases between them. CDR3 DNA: TGCGCCAGCAGCCATGCAGGGGTTTCCTACGAGCAGTACTTC. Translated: CASSHAGVSYEQYF.

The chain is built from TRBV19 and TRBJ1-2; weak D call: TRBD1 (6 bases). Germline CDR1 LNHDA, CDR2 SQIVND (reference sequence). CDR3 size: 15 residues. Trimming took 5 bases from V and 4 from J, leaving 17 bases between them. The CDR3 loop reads CASSPRNRVFYGYTF. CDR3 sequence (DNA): TGTGCCAGTAGTCCGCGGAACAGGGTATTCTATGGCTACACCTTC. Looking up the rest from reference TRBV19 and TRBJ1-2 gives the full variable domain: DGGITQSPKYLFRKEGQNVTLSCEQNLNHDAMYWYRQDPGQGLRLIYYSQIVNDFQKGDIAEGYSVSREKKESFPLTVTSAQKNPTAFYLCASSPRNRVFYGYTFGSGTRLTVV.

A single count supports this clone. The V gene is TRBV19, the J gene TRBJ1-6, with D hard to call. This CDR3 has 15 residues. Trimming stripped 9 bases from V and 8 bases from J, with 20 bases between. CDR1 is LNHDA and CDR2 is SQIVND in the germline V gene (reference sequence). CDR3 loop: CASRRDTQTDSPLHF. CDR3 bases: TGTGCCAGCCGGAGGGATACCCAAACTGATTCACCCCTCCACTTT.

Written as DNA, the CDR3 is TGCGCCAGCAGTGACCGGGGGGGGAACACTGAAGCTTTCTTT. Encoded protein: CASSDRGGNTEAFF. The V call is TRBV10-2, the J call TRBJ1-1, with D possibly being TRBD1 (5 bases). The CDR3 contains 14 residues. V was trimmed by 3 bases and J by 1 base, leaving 9 bases between them. In germline, CDR1 is WSHSY, CDR2 SAAADI.

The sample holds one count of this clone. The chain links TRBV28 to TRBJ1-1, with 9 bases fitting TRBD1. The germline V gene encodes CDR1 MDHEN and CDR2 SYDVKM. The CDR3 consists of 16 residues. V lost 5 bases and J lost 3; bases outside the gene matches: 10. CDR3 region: CASSLNPGQGYTEAFF. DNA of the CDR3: TGTGCCAGCAGTCTAAATCCGGGACAGGGATACACTGAAGCTTTCTTT.

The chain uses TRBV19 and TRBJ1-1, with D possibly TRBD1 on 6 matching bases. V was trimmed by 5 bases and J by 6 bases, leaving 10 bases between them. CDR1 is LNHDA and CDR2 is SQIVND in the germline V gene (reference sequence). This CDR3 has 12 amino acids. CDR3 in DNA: TGTGCCAGTAGTTTGCCAGGGGCTGAAGCTTTCTTT. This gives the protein CASSLPGAEAFF.

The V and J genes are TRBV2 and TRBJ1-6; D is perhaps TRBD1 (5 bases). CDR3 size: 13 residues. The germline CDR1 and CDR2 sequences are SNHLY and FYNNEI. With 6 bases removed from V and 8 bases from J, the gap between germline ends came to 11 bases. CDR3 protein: CASRMTGDSPLHF. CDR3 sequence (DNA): TGTGCCAGCAGAATGACGGGGGATTCACCCCTCCACTTT.

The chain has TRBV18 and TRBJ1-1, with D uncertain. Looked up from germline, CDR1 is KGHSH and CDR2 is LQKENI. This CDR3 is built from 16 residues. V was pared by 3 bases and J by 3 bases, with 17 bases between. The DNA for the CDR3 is TGTGCCAGCTCACCGACCACGGCCGGCGGGGACACTGAAGCTTTCTTT. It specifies CASSPTTAGGDTEAFF.

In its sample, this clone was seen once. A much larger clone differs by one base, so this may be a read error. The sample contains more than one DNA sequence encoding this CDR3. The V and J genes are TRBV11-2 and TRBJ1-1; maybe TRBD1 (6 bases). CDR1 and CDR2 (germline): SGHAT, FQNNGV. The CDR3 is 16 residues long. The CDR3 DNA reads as TGTGCCAGCAGTTTAGATTTAGGACAGATGAACACTGAAGCTTTCTTT. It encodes CASSLDLGQMNTEAFF.

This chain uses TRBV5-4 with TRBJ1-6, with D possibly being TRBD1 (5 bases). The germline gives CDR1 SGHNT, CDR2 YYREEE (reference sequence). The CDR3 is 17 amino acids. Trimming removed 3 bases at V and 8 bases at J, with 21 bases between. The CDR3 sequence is CASSSPQGGMMDSPLHF. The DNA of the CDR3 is TGTGCCAGCAGCTCGCCCCAGGGTGGGATGATGGATTCACCCCTCCACTTT.

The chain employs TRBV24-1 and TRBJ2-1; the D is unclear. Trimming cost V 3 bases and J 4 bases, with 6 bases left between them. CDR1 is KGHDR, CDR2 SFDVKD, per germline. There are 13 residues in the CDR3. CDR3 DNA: TGTGCCACCAGTGATGCCCTATACAATGAGCAGTTCTTC. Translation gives CATSDALYNEQFF.

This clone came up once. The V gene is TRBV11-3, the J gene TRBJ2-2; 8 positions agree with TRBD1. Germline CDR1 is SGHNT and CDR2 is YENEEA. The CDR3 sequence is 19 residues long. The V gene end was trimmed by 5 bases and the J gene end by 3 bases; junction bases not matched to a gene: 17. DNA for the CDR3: TGTGCCAGCAGCCCGGGGACAGGAGCCCCGGGCAGGTACACCGGGGAGCTGTTTTTT. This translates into CASSPGTGAPGRYTGELFF.

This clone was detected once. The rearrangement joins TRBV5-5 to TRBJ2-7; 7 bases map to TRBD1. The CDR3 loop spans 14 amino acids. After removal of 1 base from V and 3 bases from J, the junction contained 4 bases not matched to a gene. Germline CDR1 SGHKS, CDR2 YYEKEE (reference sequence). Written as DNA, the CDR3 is TGTGCCAGCAGCTTGAGGGGACAGCTCTACGAGCAGTACTTC. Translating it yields CASSLRGQLYEQYF.

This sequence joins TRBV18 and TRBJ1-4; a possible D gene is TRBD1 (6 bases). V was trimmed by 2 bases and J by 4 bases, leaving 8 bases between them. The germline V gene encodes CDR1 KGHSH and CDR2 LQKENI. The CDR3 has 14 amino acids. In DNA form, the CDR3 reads TGTGCCAGCTCACCAGACAGGAATAATGAAAAACTGTTTTTT. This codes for CASSPDRNNEKLFF.

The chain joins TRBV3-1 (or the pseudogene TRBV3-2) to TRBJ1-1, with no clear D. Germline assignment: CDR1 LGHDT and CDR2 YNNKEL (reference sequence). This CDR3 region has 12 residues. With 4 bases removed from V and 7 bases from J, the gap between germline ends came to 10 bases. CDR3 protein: CASSPGLGEAFF. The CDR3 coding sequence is TGTGCCAGCAGCCCCGGACTGGGTGAAGCTTTCTTT.

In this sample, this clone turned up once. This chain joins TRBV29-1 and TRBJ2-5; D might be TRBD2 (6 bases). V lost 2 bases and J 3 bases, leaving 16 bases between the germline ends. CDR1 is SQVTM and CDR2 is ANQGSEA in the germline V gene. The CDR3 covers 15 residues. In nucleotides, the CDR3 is TGCAGCGTTGAAATACTGCCGGGGGTAGAAGAGACCCAGTACTTC. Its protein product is CSVEILPGVEETQYF.

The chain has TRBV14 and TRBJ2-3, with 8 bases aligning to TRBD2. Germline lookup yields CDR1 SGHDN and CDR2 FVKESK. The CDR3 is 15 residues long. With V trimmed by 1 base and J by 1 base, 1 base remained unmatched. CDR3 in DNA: TGTGCCAGCAGCCAAGCCGGGGGGGGCACAGATACGCAGTATTTT. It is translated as CASSQAGGGTDTQYF.

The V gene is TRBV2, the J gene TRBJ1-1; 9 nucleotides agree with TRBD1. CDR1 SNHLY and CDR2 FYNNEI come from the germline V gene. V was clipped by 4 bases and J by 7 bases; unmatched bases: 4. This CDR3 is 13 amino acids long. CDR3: CASSGTGGGEAFF. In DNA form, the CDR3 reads TGTGCCAGCAGTGGTACAGGGGGCGGTGAAGCTTTCTTT. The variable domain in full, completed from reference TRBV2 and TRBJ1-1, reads EPEVTQTPSHQVTQMGQEVILRCVPISNHLYFYWYRQILGQKVEFLVSFYNNEISEKSEIFDDQFSVERPDGSNFTLKIRSTKLEDSAMYFCASSGTGGGEAFFGQGTRLTVV.

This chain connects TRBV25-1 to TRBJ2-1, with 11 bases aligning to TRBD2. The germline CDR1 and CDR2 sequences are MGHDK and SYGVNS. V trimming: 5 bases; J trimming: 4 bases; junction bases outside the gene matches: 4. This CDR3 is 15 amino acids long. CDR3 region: CASSRGTSGYNEQFF. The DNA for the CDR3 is TGTGCCAGCAGTCGGGGGACTAGCGGTTACAATGAGCAGTTCTTC.

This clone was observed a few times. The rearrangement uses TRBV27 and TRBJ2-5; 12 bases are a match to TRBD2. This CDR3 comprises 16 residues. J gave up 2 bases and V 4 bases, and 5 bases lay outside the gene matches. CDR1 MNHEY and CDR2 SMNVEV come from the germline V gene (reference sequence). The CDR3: CASSSTSGGLQETQYF. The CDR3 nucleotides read TGTGCCAGCAGTTCCACTAGCGGGGGGTTACAAGAGACCCAGTACTTC.

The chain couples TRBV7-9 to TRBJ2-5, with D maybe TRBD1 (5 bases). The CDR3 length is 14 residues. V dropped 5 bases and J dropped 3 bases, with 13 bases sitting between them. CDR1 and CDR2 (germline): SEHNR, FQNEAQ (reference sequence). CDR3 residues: CASSPWGYKETQYF. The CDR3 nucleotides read TGTGCCAGCAGCCCCTGGGGCTATAAAGAGACCCAGTACTTC. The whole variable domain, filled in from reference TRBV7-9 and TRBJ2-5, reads DTGVSQNPRHKITKRGQNVTFRCDPISEHNRLYWYRQTLGQGPEFLTYFQNEAQLEKSRLLSDRFSAERPKGSFSTLEIQRTEQGDSAMYLCASSPWGYKETQYFGPGTRLLVL.

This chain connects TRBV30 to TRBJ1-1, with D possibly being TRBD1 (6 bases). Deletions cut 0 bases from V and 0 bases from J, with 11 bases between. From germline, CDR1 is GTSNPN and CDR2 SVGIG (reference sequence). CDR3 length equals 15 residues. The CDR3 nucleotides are TGTGCCTGGAGTGTACTGGACAGACTGAACACTGAAGCTTTCTTT. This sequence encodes CAWSVLDRLNTEAFF.

CDR3 sequence reads: CASSPPNSGNTIYF. CDR3 DNA: TGTGCCAGCTCACCCCCAAACTCTGGAAACACCATATATTTT. This chain uses TRBV18 with TRBJ1-3, with unresolved D. This CDR3 region has 14 residues. V was shortened by 3 bases and J by 0 bases, with 6 bases between the two germline ends. The germline CDR1 and CDR2 sequences are KGHSH and LQKENI.